These T cell receptor beta chains were read from a single sample in a study of cytomegalovirus exposure and HLA in healthy donors. Assay used: immunoSEQ multiplex PCR; TCRdb lists only in-frame clones, some missing. This sample yields fewer than 250,000 clones, of which more than 65% are seen a single time; approximately 3% belongs to the top ten. What was sequenced was PBMCs. These receptors were taken from a woman aged 25 to 39 in good health and CMV-seropositive. Both conserved end residues are part of each CDR3. D genes are given only for firm matches. Clone size is not always given. Where it is, it says once, few, many or a class for expanded clones.

v_gene,abundance,d_gene,j_gene,CDR3aa,CDR3nt
TRBV27,once,-,TRBJ2-1,CASSFAPSVPPEQFF,TGTGCCAGCAGTTTCGCCCCTAGCGTCCCCCCTGAGCAGTTCTTC
TRBV7-2,-,-,TRBJ2-5,CASSLDRGYQETQYF,TGTGCCAGCAGCTTAGATAGGGGGTACCAAGAGACCCAGTACTTC
TRBV6-1,few,-,TRBJ2-2,CASSDTGHTGELFF,TGTGCCAGCAGTGACACAGGGCACACCGGGGAGCTGTTTTTT
TRBV9,-,-,TRBJ2-4,CASSVGGAGNIQYF,TGTGCCAGCAGCGTGGGGGGTGCGGGAAACATTCAGTACTTC
TRBV5-1,-,TRBD1,TRBJ2-7,CASSSRQGSYEQYF,TGCGCCAGCAGCTCCAGACAGGGCTCCTACGAGCAGTACTTC
TRBV7-9,few,TRBD2,TRBJ2-1,CSSSETSGTQFF,TGTTCCAGCAGCGAGACTAGCGGCACGCAGTTCTTC
TRBV7-2,-,-,TRBJ2-7,CASSVRQRSYEQYF,TGTGCCAGCAGCGTCCGACAGCGCTCCTACGAGCAGTACTTC
TRBV19,once,-,TRBJ1-1,CASRRQMNTEAFF,TGTGCCAGTAGGAGACAGATGAACACTGAAGCTTTCTTT
TRBV4-1,-,TRBD1,TRBJ2-7,CASSQELQGPVYF,TGCGCCAGCAGCCAAGAACTACAGGGGCCGGTGTACTTC
TRBV19,few,TRBD1,TRBJ2-6,CASRQGAGGANVLTF,TGTGCCAGTAGACAGGGGGCGGGTGGGGCCAACGTCCTGACTTTC
TRBV19,-,-,TRBJ2-7,CASSRVGTSYEQYF,TGTGCCAGTAGTAGAGTAGGGACTTCGTACGAGCAGTACTTC
TRBV7-9,-,TRBD1,TRBJ2-1,CASSWDSPGAGREQFF,TGTGCCAGCAGCTGGGACAGTCCTGGGGCCGGTAGGGAGCAGTTCTTC
TRBV21-1,-,-,TRBJ2-7,CASSKRATEGWEQYF,TGTGCCAGCAGCAAAAGAGCGACGGAGGGCTGGGAGCAGTACTTC
TRBV7-6,-,-,TRBJ1-5,CASSLGGGQPQHF,TGTGCCAGCAGCTTGGGCGGAGGTCAGCCCCAGCATTTT
TRBV7-4,few,TRBD2,TRBJ2-7,CASSFVSLAGGYEQYF,TGTGCCAGCAGCTTCGTTAGTCTAGCGGGAGGCTACGAGCAGTACTTC
TRBV19,-,TRBD2,TRBJ2-1,CASSMGTSYNEQFF,TGTGCCAGTAGTATGGGGACTAGCTACAATGAGCAGTTCTTC
TRBV7-8,-,-,TRBJ2-7,CASSLPTVGEQYF,TGTGCCAGCAGCTTGCCTACAGTTGGAGAGCAGTACTTC
TRBV14,-,-,TRBJ2-1,CASSRLIRGGTVFYNEQFF,TGTGCCAGCAGCCGCCTTATTCGGGGCGGGACAGTTTTCTACAATGAGCAGTTCTTC
TRBV28,-,TRBD1,TRBJ1-5,CASSETGGLGQPQHF,TGTGCCAGCAGTGAAACAGGGGGCTTAGGACAGCCCCAGCATTTT